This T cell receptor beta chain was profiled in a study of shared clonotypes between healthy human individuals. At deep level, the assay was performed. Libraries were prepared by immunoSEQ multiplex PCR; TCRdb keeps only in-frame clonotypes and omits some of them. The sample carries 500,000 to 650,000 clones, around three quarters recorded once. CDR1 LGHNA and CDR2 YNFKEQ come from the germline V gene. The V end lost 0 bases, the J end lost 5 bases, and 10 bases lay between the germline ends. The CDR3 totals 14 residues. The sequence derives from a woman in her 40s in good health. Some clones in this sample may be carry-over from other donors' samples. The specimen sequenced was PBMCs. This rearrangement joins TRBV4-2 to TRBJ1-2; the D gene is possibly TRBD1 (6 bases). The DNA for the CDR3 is TGTGCCAGCAGCCAAGAGACAGGCGCATATGGCTACACCTTC. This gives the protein CASSQETGAYGYTF.